The 29 T cell receptor beta chains presented below share a single source sample, sequenced in a study of blood T cell repertoires in COVID-19 (dated by TCRdb to 2018 to 2020). Libraries were made using the immunoSEQ multiplex PCR assay. TCRdb provides this immuneACCESS table in a form limited to in-frame rearrangements. Some clones are lacking; in checked studies, under half of them reflect an unresolved V gene, and why the rest are absent is not known. The sample table records roughly 190,000 clones; 80% to 85% of these occur just once. The ten largest make up about 20% of the sample. Sequencing was done on a sample of peripheral blood. The source of these receptors is a human donor in a cohort sampled during active COVID-19.

This clone showed up just a few times. The chain is built from TRBV12-3 or TRBV12-4 and TRBJ1-1; the D is unclear. V lost 3 bases, J lost 6 bases, and 11 bases lay in between. This CDR3 region has 13 residues. In nucleotides, the CDR3 is TGTGCCAGCAGTTTTTTAGGGAGCTCTGAAGCTTTCTTT. Amino acids: CASSFLGSSEAFF.

The count of this clone is one. This chain links TRBV7-2 with TRBJ2-5; 9 nucleotides line up with TRBD2. The CDR3 is 14 residues long. Germline lookup yields CDR1 SGHTA and CDR2 FQGNSA. The junction had 1 base not matched to a gene; V was cut back by 0 bases and J by 5 bases. The CDR3 reads CASSLALAGETQYF. CDR3 nucleotides: TGTGCCAGCAGCTTAGCTCTAGCGGGGGAGACCCAGTACTTC.

The chain has TRBV5-1 and TRBJ1-4, with 9 nucleotides matching TRBD1. The CDR3 runs 15 residues. Unmatched junction bases numbered 0, after V lost 0 bases and J lost 3 bases. Germline loops: CDR1 SGHRS, CDR2 YFSETQ. This CDR3 reads CASSLGTGANEKLFF. CDR3 in DNA: TGCGCCAGCAGCTTGGGGACAGGGGCTAATGAAAAACTGTTTTTT. Full variable domain (missing parts from reference TRBV5-1 and TRBJ1-4): KAGVTQTPRYLIKTRGQQVTLSCSPISGHRSVSWYQQTPGQGLQFLFEYFSETQRNKGNFPGRFSGRQFSNSRSEMNVSTLELGDSALYLCASSLGTGANEKLFFGSGTQLSVL.

The chain uses TRBV5-1 and TRBJ1-5; 7 nucleotides match TRBD1. J lost 5 bases, V lost 8 bases, and 10 bases had no gene match. Germline CDR1 SGHRS, CDR2 YFSETQ. The CDR3 has 14 residues. Here the CDR3 DNA reads TGCGCCAGTATACCTGTCACAGGGGATCAGCCCCAGCATTTT. This gives the protein CASIPVTGDQPQHF.

CDR3 bases: TGTGCCAGCAGCTCCTCCCTTCCCGGGACAGATTACGAGCAGTACTTC. Its translation is CASSSSLPGTDYEQYF. The chain has TRBV7-2 and TRBJ2-7; 7 bases align to TRBD1. CDR3 length: 16 amino acids. Germline values: CDR1 SGHTA, CDR2 FQGNSA. V shed 4 bases and J 4 bases; nucleotides not matched to a gene: 13.

This rearrangement joins TRBV11-2 to TRBJ2-7; maybe TRBD2 (5 bases). The CDR3 sequence is 15 residues long. Germline values: CDR1 SGHAT, CDR2 FQNNGV. The V and J ends lost 5 bases and 4 bases respectively, with 18 bases between them. DNA of the CDR3: TGTGCCAGCAGCACCGTCAGCCAGCGGACTTACGAGCAGTACTTC. It is translated as CASSTVSQRTYEQYF.

The J gene is TRBJ1-1, the V gene TRBV15; D may be TRBD1 (6 bases). V lost 0 bases and J 4 bases, leaving 12 bases between the germline ends. Germline values: CDR1 LNHNV, CDR2 YYDKDF (reference sequence). The CDR3 spans 15 residues. CDR3 loop: CATSRDQGYGTEAFF. The CDR3 region has the DNA TGTGCCACCAGCAGAGATCAGGGGTATGGCACTGAAGCTTTCTTT.

CDR3 amino acids: CASSLERQGYAGYTF. The CDR3 DNA reads TGTGCCAGCAGCTTGGAGCGCCAGGGGTACGCTGGCTACACCTTC. V usage is TRBV5-6 and J usage is TRBJ1-2, with a tentative D call TRBD1 (6 bases). The CDR3 contains 15 residues. V lost 0 bases and J lost 7, with 16 bases in between. Germline V gene sequence: CDR1 SGHDT, CDR2 YYEEEE.

This chain connects TRBV6-1 to TRBJ1-5, with D tentatively TRBD1 (6 bases). Trimming took 3 bases from V and 4 from J, leaving 10 bases between them. The CDR3 contains 14 residues. Germline V gene lookup returns CDR1 MNHNS and CDR2 SASEGT. CDR3 residues: CASSDRGGNQPQHF. CDR3 DNA sequence: TGTGCCAGCAGTGACAGGGGCGGTAATCAGCCCCAGCATTTT.

V and J are TRBV9 and TRBJ1-2; 7 positions agree with TRBD1. The CDR3 loop spans 15 amino acids. J lost 6 bases, V lost 2 bases, and 10 bases had no gene match. Looked up from germline, CDR1 is SGDLS and CDR2 is YYNGEE. CDR3 in DNA: TGTGCCAGCAGCGTTCAGACAGGGCCTCTCAATGGCTACACCTTC. It specifies CASSVQTGPLNGYTF.

The chain has TRBV2 and TRBJ2-7; 9 bases agree with TRBD2. CDR3 size: 14 residues. Germline lookup yields CDR1 SNHLY and CDR2 FYNNEI. V lost 4 bases to trimming and J lost 4 bases; unmatched junction nucleotides: 5. The CDR3 nucleotides read TGTGCCAGCAGTGGATGGACTAGCGATTACGAGCAGTACTTC. Protein product: CASSGWTSDYEQYF.

The chain links TRBV15 to TRBJ1-2, with TRBD1 matching over 11 bases. The CDR3 runs to 15 residues. Trimming at V came to 4 bases and at J to 7 bases, leaving 8 bases not matched to a gene. Per germline, CDR1 LNHNV and CDR2 YYDKDF (reference sequence). This chain's CDR3 is CATSTGGTGGGGYTF. In DNA, the CDR3 is TGTGCCACCAGCACTGGCGGGACAGGGGGGGGTGGCTACACCTTC. Full variable domain (rest looked up from reference TRBV15 and TRBJ1-2): DAMVIQNPRYQVTQFGKPVTLSCSQTLNHNVMYWYQQKSSQAPKLLFHYYDKDFNNEADTPDNFQSRRPNTSFCFLDIRSPGLGDTAMYLCATSTGGTGGGGYTFGSGTRLTVV.

The chain joins TRBV27 to TRBJ1-4; D is unclear. V was trimmed by 6 bases and J by 5 bases, leaving 10 bases between them. The CDR3 is 13 amino acids. Germline V gene data show CDR1 as MNHEY and CDR2 as SMNVEV (reference sequence). The CDR3 DNA sequence: TGTGCCAGCAGCATTGCGGGAAATGAAAAACTGTTTTTT. Its translation is CASSIAGNEKLFF.

To note about this clone: Germline and junction disagree at one end, which may indicate a read error. J is TRBJ2-6 and V is TRBV7-9, with D perhaps matching TRBD2 (5 bases). The CDR3 covers 15 residues. CDR1 and CDR2 from the germline V gene are SEHNR and FQNEAQ (reference sequence). The CDR3: CVSTPGVEGANVLTF. CDR3 in DNA: TGTGTCAGCACCCCCGGGGTCGAGGGGGCCAACGTCCTGACTTTC.

This clone was seen ten or more times. This chain joins TRBV3-1 (or the pseudogene TRBV3-2) and TRBJ1-5; weak D call: TRBD1 (6 bases). Germline V gene data show CDR1 as LGHDT and CDR2 as YNNKEL (reference sequence). V was shortened by 1 base and J by 6 bases, with 7 bases between the two germline ends. The length of the CDR3 is 13 residues. The CDR3 DNA reads as TGTGCCAGCAGCCAAGTGGGGGCTCAGCCCCAGCATTTT. It codes for CASSQVGAQPQHF.

The chain has TRBV28 and TRBJ2-7; the D is unclear. The CDR3 consists of 15 residues. Per germline, CDR1 MDHEN and CDR2 SYDVKM. Trimming pared 5 bases from V and 0 bases from J, leaving 14 bases between. The CDR3 protein is CASSLRYMSSYEQYF. The CDR3, as DNA: TGTGCCAGCAGTCTCCGGTATATGAGCTCCTACGAGCAGTACTTC.

V is TRBV5-1 and J is TRBJ2-1, with 8 bases that match TRBD2. Germline lookup yields CDR1 SGHRS and CDR2 YFSETQ. This CDR3 has 15 amino acids. V was clipped by 0 bases and J by 10 bases; unmatched bases: 9. The CDR3 bases are TGCGCCAGCAGCTTGGGAGTGGCTAGCGGGCAAGAGCAGTTCTTC. It encodes CASSLGVASGQEQFF. Drawing the rest from reference TRBV5-1 and TRBJ2-1, the complete variable domain is KAGVTQTPRYLIKTRGQQVTLSCSPISGHRSVSWYQQTPGQGLQFLFEYFSETQRNKGNFPGRFSGRQFSNSRSEMNVSTLELGDSALYLCASSLGVASGQEQFFGPGTRLTVL.

A remark on this clone: Other DNA sequences in this sample translate to the same CDR3. V gene TRBV18 combines with J gene TRBJ1-5, with D possibly being TRBD1 (5 bases). The CDR3 is 13 amino acids. The germline gives CDR1 KGHSH, CDR2 LQKENI. V shed 3 bases and J shed 5 bases, with 8 bases lying between them. For the CDR3, the DNA is TGTGCCAGCTCACCTCAAGGGGATCAGCCCCAGCATTTT. It codes for CASSPQGDQPQHF.

The V gene is TRBV6-5, the J gene TRBJ2-7; the D gene is possibly TRBD2 (6 bases). The CDR3 has 13 residues. Germline V lookup: CDR1 MNHEY, CDR2 SVGAGI. V lost 7 bases, J lost 6 bases, and 16 bases lay in between. This chain's CDR3 is CASKLTGGGEQYV. As DNA, the CDR3 is TGTGCCAGCAAGCTAACCGGGGGTGGCGAGCAGTACGTC.

This clone was seen only a few times. This sequence joins TRBV12-5 and TRBJ2-2, with 9 bases that match TRBD1. The CDR3 sequence is 13 residues long. V lost 6 bases, J lost 8 bases, and 4 bases stayed unmatched. Per germline, CDR1 LGHNT and CDR2 FRNRAP. The DNA for the CDR3 is TGTGCTAGTGGGGGACAGGGTCCGGGGGAGCTGTTTTTT. Translated: CASGGQGPGELFF.

The CDR3 sequence is CASSIGGLDNEQFF. Here the CDR3 DNA reads TGTGCCAGTAGTATCGGCGGACTGGACAATGAGCAGTTCTTC. This chain uses TRBV19 with TRBJ2-1, with D possibly TRBD2 on 5 matching bases. The CDR3 extends over 14 amino acids. V gave up 3 bases and J gave up 5 bases, with 11 bases separating them. Per the germline V gene, CDR1 is LNHDA and CDR2 is SQIVND (reference sequence).

CDR3 amino acids: CASSVPRTGSSYNSPLHF. The CDR3 DNA reads as TGTGCCAGCAGTGTACCTCGGACAGGGAGCTCCTATAATTCACCCCTCCACTTT. The V call is TRBV2, the J call TRBJ1-6, with TRBD1 matching 8 bases. This CDR3 has 18 residues. V gave up 4 bases and J gave up 0 bases; unmatched junction bases: 8. Germline lookup yields CDR1 SNHLY and CDR2 FYNNEI.

The chain joins TRBV5-4 to TRBJ1-4; unclear D gene. The CDR3 spans 15 residues. In germline, CDR1 is SGHNT, CDR2 YYREEE (reference sequence). V dropped 3 bases and J dropped 3 bases, with 12 bases sitting between them. CDR3 nucleotide sequence: TGTGCCAGCAGCTCAAAGACGGACTCTAATGAAAAACTGTTTTTT. Its protein product is CASSSKTDSNEKLFF.

This rearrangement joins TRBV11-3 to TRBJ2-7; 7 bases are shared with TRBD2. The ends lost 5 bases at V and 6 bases at J; junction bases unmatched: 13. The CDR3 runs 15 residues. CDR1 and CDR2 from the germline V gene are SGHNT and YENEEA. CDR3 in amino acids: CASSPQTGGKGEQYV. CDR3 sequence (DNA): TGTGCCAGCAGCCCTCAGACCGGGGGGAAAGGCGAGCAGTACGTC.

This rearrangement joins TRBV6-5 to TRBJ2-2; perhaps TRBD1 as D (6 bases). The CDR3 is made up of 12 amino acids. V was shortened by 7 bases and J by 4 bases, with 7 bases between the two germline ends. Germline values: CDR1 MNHEY, CDR2 SVGAGI. CDR3 residues: CASNRATGELFF. In nucleotides, the CDR3 is TGTGCCAGCAACAGGGCCACCGGGGAGCTGTTTTTT.

This chain joins TRBV10-3 and TRBJ2-7, with a weak D call TRBD1 (6 bases). The CDR3 runs 13 residues. In germline, CDR1 is ENHRY, CDR2 SYGVKD. Trimming took 6 bases from V and 0 from J, leaving 9 bases between them. CDR3 region: CAISRDNSYEQYF. For the CDR3, the DNA is TGTGCCATCAGCCGGGACAACTCCTACGAGCAGTACTTC.

J is TRBJ2-7 and V is TRBV5-6, with D uncertain. The CDR3 has 14 residues. Trimming shortened V by 0 bases and J by 2 bases, and 9 bases separated the two germline ends. Germline assignment: CDR1 SGHDT and CDR2 YYEEEE. CDR3 sequence reads: CASSLGRFTYEQYF. CDR3 sequence (DNA): TGTGCCAGCAGCTTGGGTCGGTTTACCTACGAGCAGTACTTC.

This sequence joins TRBV6-5 and TRBJ2-4; 8 bases are a match to TRBD2. Germline V gene data show CDR1 as MNHEY and CDR2 as SVGAGI. This CDR3 region has 13 residues. The junction had 4 bases not matched to a gene; V was cut back by 6 bases and J by 6 bases. The CDR3 loop is CASSSREGNIQYF. The CDR3 bases are TGTGCCAGCAGCTCTCGGGAGGGAAACATTCAGTACTTC.

The rearrangement uses TRBV19 and TRBJ2-3, with 9 bases lining up with TRBD2. V shed 4 bases, J shed 4 bases, and the junction held 6 bases outside the gene matches. The CDR3 is 15 residues long. The germline gives CDR1 LNHDA, CDR2 SQIVND (reference sequence). The CDR3 loop is CASSTVAGVSDTQYF. DNA for the CDR3: TGTGCCAGTAGTACGGTAGCGGGAGTCTCAGATACGCAGTATTTT.